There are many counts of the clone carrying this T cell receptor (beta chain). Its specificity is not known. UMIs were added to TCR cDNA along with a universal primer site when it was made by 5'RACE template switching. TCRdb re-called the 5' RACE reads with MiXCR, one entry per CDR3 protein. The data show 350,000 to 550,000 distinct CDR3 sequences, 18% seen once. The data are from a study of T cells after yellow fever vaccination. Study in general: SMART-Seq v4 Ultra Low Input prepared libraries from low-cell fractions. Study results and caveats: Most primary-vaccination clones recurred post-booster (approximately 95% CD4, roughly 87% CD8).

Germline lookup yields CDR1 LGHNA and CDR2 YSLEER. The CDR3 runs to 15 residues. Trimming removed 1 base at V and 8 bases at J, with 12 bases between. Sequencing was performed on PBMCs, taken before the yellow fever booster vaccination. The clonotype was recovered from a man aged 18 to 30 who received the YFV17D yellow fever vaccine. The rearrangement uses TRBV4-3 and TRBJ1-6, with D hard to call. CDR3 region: CASSQARQDHSPLHF. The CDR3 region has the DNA TGCGCCAGCAGCCAAGCTCGGCAGGACCATTCACCCCTCCACTTT.